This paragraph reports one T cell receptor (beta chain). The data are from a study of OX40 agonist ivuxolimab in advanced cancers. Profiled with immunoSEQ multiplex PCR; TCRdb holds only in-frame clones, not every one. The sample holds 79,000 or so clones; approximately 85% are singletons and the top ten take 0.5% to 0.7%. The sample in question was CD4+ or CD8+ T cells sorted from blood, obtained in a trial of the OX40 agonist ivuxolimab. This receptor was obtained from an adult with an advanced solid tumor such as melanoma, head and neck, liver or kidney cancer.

The CDR3 is CASSPTGGDQPQHF. CDR3 coding DNA: TGTGCCAGCAGCCCTACAGGGGGGGATCAGCCCCAGCATTTT. This chain joins TRBV11-2 and TRBJ1-5, with 8 bases matching TRBD1. The ends lost 5 bases at V and 5 bases at J; junction bases unmatched: 5. CDR1 is SGHAT and CDR2 is FQNNGV in the germline V gene. The CDR3 loop spans 14 amino acids.